Following are 25 T cell receptor beta chains from one sample sequenced in a study of CD8+CD57+ T cells in acquired aplastic anemia (dated by TCRdb to between 2017 and 2018). Sequencing was carried out with an Illumina HiSeq 2000. TCR beta VDJ combination and CDR3 sequence profiling used genomic DNA as the template. The public reads were reprocessed in TCRdb via fastp at Q25 and MiXCR, keeping in-frame beta chains. Under each unique CDR3 protein, matching rows form one entry showing the most common genes and DNA. A total of some 82,000 distinct CDR3 sequences appear in this sample, approximately 46% of them only once. 66% of the sample rests with the top ten. The sample comprised sorted CD4+, CD8+, or CD8+CD57+ T cells (not recorded which) from PBMCs. Source of these receptors: a human donor in good health, serving as a control.

This clonotype was counted between two and nine times. V gene TRBV15 combines with J gene TRBJ1-5; 7 bases are a match to TRBD1. The germline V gene encodes CDR1 LNHNV and CDR2 YYDKDF (reference sequence). The CDR3 loop spans 14 amino acids. V dropped 6 bases and J dropped 6; count of bases not matched to a gene: 8. The chain's CDR3 is CATRAGAGGQPQHF. CDR3 in DNA: TGTGCCACCAGGGCCGGAGCAGGGGGTCAGCCCCAGCATTTT.

The sample holds many counts of this clonotype. CDR3 nucleotide sequence: TGTGCCAGTAGCGGGACAGCGGAATATACTAACTATGGCTACACCTTC. This gives the protein CASSGTAEYTNYGYTF. The chain recombines TRBV19 with TRBJ1-2; TRBD1 aligns across 7 bases. J was trimmed by 0 bases and V by 6 bases; bases with no gene match: 10. The germline V gene encodes CDR1 LNHDA and CDR2 SQIVND (reference sequence). This CDR3 is built from 16 residues.

On this clonotype itself: A junction end diverges from the germline sequence, so it may reflect a read error. The chain couples TRBV11-3 to TRBJ2-2; tentative D call: TRBD2 (5 bases). The CDR3 loop spans 14 amino acids. Germline CDR1 reads SGHNT; CDR2 reads YENEEA. The CDR3 loop is CASSPRPGTGKLFF. CDR3 nucleotides: TGTGCCAGCAGCCCCAGGCCTGGCACCGGGAAGCTGTTTTTT.

This clonotype has more than one count but fewer than ten. The chain carries TRBV5-1 and TRBJ2-7; 10 bases are a match to TRBD1. The CDR3 loop spans 15 amino acids. In germline, CDR1 is SGHRS, CDR2 YFSETQ. The ends lost 4 bases at V and 7 bases at J; junction bases unmatched: 11. The CDR3 loop reads CASSPTGTGAREQYF. The CDR3 bases are TGCGCCAGCAGCCCAACCGGGACAGGGGCTCGGGAGCAGTACTTC. Together with reference TRBV5-1 and TRBJ2-7, the CDR3 gives the full variable domain: KAGVTQTPRYLIKTRGQQVTLSCSPISGHRSVSWYQQTPGQGLQFLFEYFSETQRNKGNFPGRFSGRQFSNSRSEMNVSTLELGDSALYLCASSPTGTGAREQYFGPGTRLTVT.

This clonotype was seen a few times. This rearrangement joins TRBV12-3 or TRBV12-4 to TRBJ1-1; D ambiguous. Trimming left V 2 bases short and J 2 bases short, with 6 bases between. The CDR3 length is 13 residues. Written as DNA, the CDR3 is TGTGCCAGCAGTTTAAATCCTAACACTGAAGCTTTCTTT. It yields the protein CASSLNPNTEAFF.

At least ten counts were recorded for this clonotype. The CDR3 here is CRGGRRGPTEAFF. CDR3 in DNA: TGCAGGGGAGGACGCAGGGGGCCCACTGAAGCTTTCTTT. V and J are TRBV20-1 and TRBJ1-1; 8 positions agree with TRBD1. The CDR3 has 13 amino acids. Germline CDR1 and CDR2: DFQATT and SNEGSKA (reference sequence).

This clonotype was seen repeatedly, ten times or more. The chain recombines TRBV16 with TRBJ1-1; 7 bases align to TRBD1. V was clipped by 4 bases and J by 5 bases; unmatched bases: 10. Germline lookup yields CDR1 KGHSY and CDR2 FQNENV. This CDR3 contains 15 residues. The CDR3, as DNA: TGTGCCAGCAGCCTTAAGACAGGGTCTGGGACTGAAGCTTTCTTT. The encoded protein is CASSLKTGSGTEAFF.

Regarding this clonotype: The junction and the germline gene differ at one end; a read error may be behind it. This chain links TRBV6-7 with TRBJ2-5; D is uncertain. TRBV6-7 is placed among ORFs of uncertain function. The CDR3 covers 14 residues. This chain's CDR3 is CAGSYNGPEETQYF. CDR3 sequence (DNA): TGTGCCGGCAGTTATAACGGGCCAGAAGAGACCCAGTACTTC.

This clonotype has only one observation. The gene calls are TRBV19 and TRBJ1-3; D may be TRBD1 (6 bases). Germline CDR1 reads LNHDA; CDR2 reads SQIVND (reference sequence). V lost 4 bases, J lost 2 bases, and 12 bases lay in between. The CDR3 sequence is 15 residues long. The CDR3 coding sequence is TGTGCCAGTAGTACCACAGGGTCCCCTGGAAACACCATATATTTT. Translating it yields CASSTTGSPGNTIYF.

The CDR3 region has the DNA TGTGCCACCAGCAGGGCGTCTAGCGGGAGGGAAGAGACCCAGTACTTC. Its protein product is CATSRASSGREETQYF. The rearrangement links TRBV15 to TRBJ2-5, with 12 bases identical to TRBD2. The germline V gene has CDR1 LNHNV and CDR2 YYDKDF (reference sequence). V shed 3 bases, J shed 3 bases, and the junction held 5 bases outside the gene matches. CDR3 length: 16 residues.

This clonotype was seen a few times. The chain couples TRBV6-1 to TRBJ2-1; TRBD1 aligns across 8 bases. Germline-derived CDR1 and CDR2 are MNHNS and SASEGT. V shed 6 bases and J 8 bases; nucleotides not matched to a gene: 12. The CDR3 contains 15 residues. Here the CDR3 reads CASRADRGIFHEQFF. CDR3 in DNA: TGTGCCAGCAGGGCAGACAGGGGCATCTTCCATGAGCAGTTCTTC.

The sample holds many counts of this clonotype. The chain joins TRBV7-7 to TRBJ2-7; 9 nucleotides line up with TRBD1. CDR1 is SSHAT, CDR2 FNYEAQ, per germline (reference sequence). The V and J ends lost 0 bases and 0 bases, in that order; junction bases with no gene match: 15. The CDR3 has 20 residues. In DNA, the CDR3 is TGTGCCAGCAGCTTAGCAGACAGGGGGAAACTCCTATCGACCTCCTACGAGCAGTACTTC. Residues: CASSLADRGKLLSTSYEQYF.

The V gene is TRBV15, the J gene TRBJ1-5; possibly TRBD1 for D (6 bases). This CDR3 is built from 13 residues. V was clipped by 6 bases and J by 7 bases, with 13 bases between them. Germline-derived CDR1 and CDR2 are LNHNV and YYDKDF (reference sequence). This chain's CDR3 is CATSVDRQQPQHF. In nucleotides, the CDR3 is TGTGCCACCAGTGTTGACAGGCAGCAGCCCCAGCATTTT.

There are many counts of this clonotype. The gene calls are TRBV7-2 and TRBJ2-1, with D perhaps matching TRBD1 (5 bases). Trimming pared 6 bases from V and 7 bases from J, leaving 10 bases between. Germline V gene data show CDR1 as SGHTA and CDR2 as FQGNSA. The CDR3 loop spans 12 amino acids. This CDR3 reads CASRGAGNEQFF. The CDR3 DNA sequence: TGTGCCAGCAGAGGGGCTGGGAATGAGCAGTTCTTC.

Note on this clonotype: This may be a read error: a much more frequent sequence differs by one nucleotide. CDR3 nucleotides: TGTGCCAGCAGTCCACGCAATCAGCCCCGGCATTTT. Protein sequence: CASSPRNQPRHF. The J gene is TRBJ1-5, the V gene TRBV6-1, with D hard to call. Germline V gene sequence: CDR1 MNHNS, CDR2 SASEGT. There are 12 residues in the CDR3.

Concerning this clonotype itself: A much larger clone is a single base away; this may be a read error. V gene TRBV27 combines with J gene TRBJ1-2, with TRBD1 as a possible D gene (6 bases). The V end was cut by 3 bases, the J end by 6 bases, with 11 bases between. This CDR3 comprises 13 residues. Germline-derived CDR1 and CDR2 are MNHEY and SMNVEV (reference sequence). The CDR3 is CASSLRGEDGYTF. The CDR3 DNA follows: TGTGCCAGCAGTTTGAGGGGGGAGGATGGCTACACCTTC.

The rearrangement links TRBV7-6 to TRBJ2-1; no definite D call. Trimming pared 4 bases from V and 5 bases from J, leaving 9 bases between. Germline CDR1 SGHVS, CDR2 FNYEAQ. The CDR3 is 13 amino acids. The CDR3 sequence is CASSYSSHNEQFF. CDR3 coding DNA: TGTGCCAGCAGCTACAGTTCCCACAATGAGCAGTTCTTC.

This clonotype was found a few times. The chain carries TRBV5-1 and TRBJ2-1; TRBD2 agrees at 15 bases. This CDR3 region has 17 residues. V shed 4 bases, J shed 7 bases, and the junction held 9 bases outside the gene matches. The germline V gene encodes CDR1 SGHRS and CDR2 YFSETQ. CDR3 protein: CASSGVSGLAGGNEQFF. CDR3 bases: TGCGCCAGCAGCGGCGTATCGGGACTAGCGGGAGGAAATGAGCAGTTCTTC.

This clonotype was found a few times. The V call is TRBV2, the J call TRBJ2-7, with unresolved D. Trimming pared 4 bases from V and 2 bases from J, leaving 3 bases between. The CDR3 runs to 11 residues. Germline V lookup: CDR1 SNHLY, CDR2 FYNNEI. CDR3 in amino acids: CASSGAYEQYF. CDR3 DNA sequence: TGTGCCAGCAGTGGGGCCTACGAGCAGTACTTC.

About this clonotype: One end of the junction is discordant with germline, which a read error may explain. The V gene is TRBV3-1, the J gene TRBJ2-1, with D unresolved. This CDR3 is 16 amino acids long. The germline CDR1 and CDR2 sequences are LGHDT and YNNKEL (reference sequence). CDR3 nucleotides: TGTGCCAGTAGCCAAGATCTGGGCTTCTCCTACAATGAGCAGTTCTTC. Its translation: CASSQDLGFSYNEQFF.

Details on this clonotype: A much larger clone differs by one base, so this may be a read error. The chain joins TRBV6-1 to TRBJ1-2; D unresolved. V was trimmed by 6 bases and J by 2 bases, leaving 16 bases between them. This CDR3 contains 15 residues. Germline values: CDR1 MNHNS, CDR2 SASEGT. CDR3 DNA sequence: TGTGCCAGCAGGCCCCCTGCTGTCAGCAACTATGGCTACACCTTC. Its protein is CASRPPAVSNYGYTF.

This clonotype was counted between two and nine times. The chain joins TRBV4-2 to TRBJ2-4; a possible D gene is TRBD1 (5 bases). This CDR3 spans 14 amino acids. Looked up from germline, CDR1 is LGHNA and CDR2 is YNFKEQ. V was pared by 0 bases and J by 8 bases, with 11 bases between. CDR3: CASSQEQGLDIQYF. The CDR3 bases are TGTGCCAGCAGCCAAGAGCAGGGATTGGACATTCAGTACTTC.

V usage is TRBV25-1 and J usage is TRBJ2-5; D is tentatively TRBD1 or TRBD2 (5 bases each). CDR3 length equals 14 residues. CDR1 and CDR2 (germline): MGHDK, SYGVNS. Trimming took off 5 bases at V and 5 bases at J, with 15 bases between the two ends. In DNA, the CDR3 is TGTGCCAGCAGTTTATTAACAGAGGGGGAGACCCAGTACTTC. Translation gives CASSLLTEGETQYF.

The count of this clonotype is one. V usage is TRBV20-1 and J usage is TRBJ1-2, with a tentative D call TRBD1 (5 bases). V gave up 3 bases and J gave up 3 bases, with 17 bases separating them. This CDR3 has 15 amino acids. Germline V lookup: CDR1 DFQATT, CDR2 SNEGSKA (reference sequence). This chain's CDR3 is CSASQGSVSYYGYTF. The CDR3 DNA reads as TGCAGTGCTAGCCAGGGCTCGGTATCTTACTATGGCTACACCTTC.

V usage is TRBV29-1 and J usage is TRBJ1-1, with a weak D call TRBD1 (6 bases). The V end lost 7 bases, the J end lost 0 bases, and 18 bases lay between the germline ends. The CDR3 contains 15 residues. The germline V gene encodes CDR1 SQVTM and CDR2 ANQGSEA. CDR3 sequence reads: CSASRGGGMNTEAFF. The CDR3 nucleotides read TGCAGCGCGAGCAGGGGCGGAGGGATGAACACTGAAGCTTTCTTT.